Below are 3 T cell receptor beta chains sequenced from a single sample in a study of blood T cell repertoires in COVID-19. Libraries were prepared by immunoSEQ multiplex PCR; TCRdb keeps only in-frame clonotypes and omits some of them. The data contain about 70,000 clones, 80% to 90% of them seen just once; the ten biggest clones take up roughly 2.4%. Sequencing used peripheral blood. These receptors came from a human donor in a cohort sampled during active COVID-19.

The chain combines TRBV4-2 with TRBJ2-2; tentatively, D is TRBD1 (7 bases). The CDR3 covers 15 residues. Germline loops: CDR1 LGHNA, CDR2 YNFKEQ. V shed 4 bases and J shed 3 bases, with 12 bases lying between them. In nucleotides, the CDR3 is TGTGCCAGCAGCCTTGGAGGGGGCGACACCGGGGAGCTGTTTTTT. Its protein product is CASSLGGGDTGELFF.

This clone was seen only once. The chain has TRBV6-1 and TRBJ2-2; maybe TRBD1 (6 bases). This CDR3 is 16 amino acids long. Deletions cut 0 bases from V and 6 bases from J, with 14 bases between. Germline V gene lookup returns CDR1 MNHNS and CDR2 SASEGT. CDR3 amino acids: CASSEAGAWGAGELFF. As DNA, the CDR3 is TGTGCCAGCAGTGAAGCGGGGGCTTGGGGTGCCGGGGAGCTGTTTTTT.

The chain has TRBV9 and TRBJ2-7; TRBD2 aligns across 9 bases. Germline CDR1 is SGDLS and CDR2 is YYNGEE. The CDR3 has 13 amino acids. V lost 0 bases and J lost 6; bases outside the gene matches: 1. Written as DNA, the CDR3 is TGTGCCAGCAGCGTAGAAGCGGGAGGCGAGCAGTACTTC. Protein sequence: CASSVEAGGEQYF.